This TCR beta chain was captured in a study of T cells after yellow fever vaccination. The overall study: SMART-Seq v4 Ultra Low Input prepared libraries from low-cell fractions.

Notes on this clonotype: Its specificity is unknown. At one end the junction does not follow the germline gene, possibly because of a read error.

Generation of TCR cDNA used 5'RACE template switching (which added a universal primer site and UMIs). TCRdb reanalysed the 5' RACE reads using MiXCR and keeps one entry per CDR3 protein. Of about 630,000 distinct CDR3 sequences detected, 9% to 15% appear once; the ten largest clones hold more than 12%. Per germline, CDR1 MNHEY and CDR2 SVGEGT. The CDR3 sequence is 12 residues long. General study points: Subsequent booster samples again held most clones from primary vaccination (96% CD4, just under 90% CD8).

V and J are TRBV6-2 or TRBV6-3 and TRBJ1-1; 10 bases match TRBD1. The TCR originated in a man between 25 and 39 years old who received the YFV17D yellow fever vaccine. The sample here was PBMCs, taken on the day of the yellow fever booster vaccination. The CDR3 loop is CASSISGTGAFF. The CDR3 nucleotides read TGTGCCAGCAGTATTTCCGGGACAGGGGCCTTTTTT.